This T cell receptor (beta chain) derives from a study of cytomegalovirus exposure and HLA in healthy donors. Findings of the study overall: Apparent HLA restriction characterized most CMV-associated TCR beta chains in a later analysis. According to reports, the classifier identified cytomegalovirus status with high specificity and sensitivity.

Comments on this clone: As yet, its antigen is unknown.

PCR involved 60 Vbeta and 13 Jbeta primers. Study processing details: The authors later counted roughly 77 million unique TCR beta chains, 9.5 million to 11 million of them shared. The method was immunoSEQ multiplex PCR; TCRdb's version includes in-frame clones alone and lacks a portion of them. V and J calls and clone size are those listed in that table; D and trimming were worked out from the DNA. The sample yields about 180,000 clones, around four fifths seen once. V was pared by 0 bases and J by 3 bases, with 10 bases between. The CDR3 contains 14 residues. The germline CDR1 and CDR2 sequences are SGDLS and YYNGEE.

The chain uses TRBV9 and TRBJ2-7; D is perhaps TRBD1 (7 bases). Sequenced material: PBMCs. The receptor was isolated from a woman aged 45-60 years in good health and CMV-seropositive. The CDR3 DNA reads TGTGCCAGCAGCGTAGGCGGGACAGACTACGAGCAGTACTTC. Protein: CASSVGGTDYEQYF.